This record looks at one T cell receptor beta chain sequence and its context. These data come from a study of shared clonotypes between healthy human individuals. Only in-frame clones appear in the TCRdb table, and some are missing; sequencing was by immunoSEQ multiplex PCR. Here the sample spans about 1,500,000 clones, roughly 96% being singletons. The clonotype was recovered from a man aged 30-40 years in good health. Sequencing used naive CD4+ T cells sorted from blood. The sample's subset: CD45RA+ positively selected.

In nucleotides, the CDR3 is TGTGCCAGTAGCGGGGCAGGGTCAGATACGCAGTATTTT. Protein: CASSGAGSDTQYF. The V gene is TRBV19, the J gene TRBJ2-3; D is perhaps TRBD1 or TRBD2 (5 bases each). Germline CDR1 is LNHDA and CDR2 is SQIVND (reference sequence). Deletions cut 6 bases from V and 4 bases from J, with 11 bases between. This CDR3 comprises 13 residues.